These 7 T cell receptor beta chains share one sample of origin, sequenced in a study of T cells after posttransplantation cyclophosphamide. Assay used: immunoSEQ multiplex PCR; TCRdb lists only in-frame clones, some missing. The table includes more than 60,000 clones, around 95% detected once. What was sequenced was PBMCs. The receptors come from a woman in her 30s in good health and a related stem cell transplant donor.

V gene TRBV9 combines with J gene TRBJ2-2; 9 bases are a match to TRBD2. Per germline, CDR1 SGDLS and CDR2 YYNGEE. Trimming removed 0 bases from V and 4 bases from J; junction bases left unmatched: 7. This CDR3 is built from 17 residues. Here the CDR3 DNA reads TGTGCCAGCAGCGTAGTACTGGGACTAGCAGGCACCGGGGAGCTGTTTTTT. It codes for CASSVVLGLAGTGELFF.

CDR3 in amino acids: CACGTGPQETQYF. The CDR3 nucleotides are TGTGCCTGCGGGACAGGGCCTCAAGAGACCCAGTACTTC. J is TRBJ2-5 and V is TRBV30; TRBD1 matches 9 bases. V dropped 6 bases and J dropped 2; count of bases not matched to a gene: 4. Germline loops: CDR1 GTSNPN, CDR2 SVGIG (reference sequence). This CDR3 contains 13 residues.

The chain carries TRBV6-1 and TRBJ1-4; 12 bases agree with TRBD1. Germline V gene data show CDR1 as MNHNS and CDR2 as SASEGT. The CDR3 loop spans 19 amino acids. Losses at the gene ends were 0 bases for V and 8 bases for J; bases not matched to a gene: 13. The CDR3: CASSEAGSGQGARREKLFF. The CDR3 coding sequence is TGTGCCAGCAGTGAAGCAGGGTCGGGACAGGGGGCGAGAAGGGAAAAACTGTTTTTT.

The chain links TRBV18 to TRBJ2-3; D is unresolved. The CDR3 is made up of 15 amino acids. The V end lost 3 bases, the J end lost 6 bases, and 16 bases lay between the germline ends. Germline CDR1 is KGHSH and CDR2 is LQKENI. CDR3 sequence: CASSPNSFGVDTQYF. CDR3 DNA: TGTGCCAGCTCACCCAATTCGTTTGGGGTCGATACGCAGTATTTT.

The rearrangement joins TRBV6-5 to TRBJ2-1; TRBD1 matches at 9 bases. V was pared by 2 bases and J by 6 bases, with 8 bases of the junction left unmatched. The germline V gene has CDR1 MNHEY and CDR2 SVGAGI. The CDR3 is 16 residues long. The DNA for the CDR3 is TGTGCCAGCAGTTACACCGACAGGGGGTCATCCAATGAGCAGTTCTTC. This gives the protein CASSYTDRGSSNEQFF.

The chain is built from TRBV14 and TRBJ2-7; tentatively, D is TRBD1 or TRBD2 (5 bases each). The CDR3 is 17 residues long. Trimming shortened V by 1 base and J by 2 bases, and 18 bases separated the two germline ends. Germline lookup yields CDR1 SGHDN and CDR2 FVKESK. The CDR3 protein is CASSQGLGEYRPYEQYF. CDR3 nucleotide sequence: TGTGCCAGCAGCCAAGGCCTGGGGGAGTACCGACCCTACGAGCAGTACTTC.

This chain uses TRBV6-6 with TRBJ2-5; perhaps TRBD2 as D (6 bases). With 4 bases removed from V and 2 bases from J, the gap between germline ends came to 14 bases. The CDR3 is 15 amino acids. CDR1 and CDR2 (germline): MNHNY, SVGAGI (reference sequence). The CDR3 loop is CASSWGGVGQETQYF. The DNA for the CDR3 is TGTGCCAGCAGTTGGGGCGGGGTGGGTCAAGAGACCCAGTACTTC.